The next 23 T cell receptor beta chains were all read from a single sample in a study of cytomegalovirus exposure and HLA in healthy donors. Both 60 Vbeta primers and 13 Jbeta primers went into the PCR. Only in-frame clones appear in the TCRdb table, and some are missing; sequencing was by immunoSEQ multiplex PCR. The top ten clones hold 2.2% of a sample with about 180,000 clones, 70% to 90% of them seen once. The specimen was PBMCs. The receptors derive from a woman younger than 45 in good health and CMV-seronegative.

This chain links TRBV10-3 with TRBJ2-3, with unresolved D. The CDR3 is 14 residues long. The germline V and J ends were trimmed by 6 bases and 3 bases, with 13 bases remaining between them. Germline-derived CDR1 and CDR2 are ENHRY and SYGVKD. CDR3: CAISAETGTDTQYF. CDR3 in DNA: TGTGCCATCAGCGCCGAGACTGGGACAGATACGCAGTATTTT.

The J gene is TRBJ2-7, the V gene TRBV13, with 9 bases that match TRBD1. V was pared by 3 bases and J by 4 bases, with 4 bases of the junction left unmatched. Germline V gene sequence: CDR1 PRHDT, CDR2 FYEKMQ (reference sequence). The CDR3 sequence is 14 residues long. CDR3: CASSLGTGRYEQYF. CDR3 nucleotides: TGTGCCAGCAGCTTGGGGACAGGGAGGTACGAGCAGTACTTC.

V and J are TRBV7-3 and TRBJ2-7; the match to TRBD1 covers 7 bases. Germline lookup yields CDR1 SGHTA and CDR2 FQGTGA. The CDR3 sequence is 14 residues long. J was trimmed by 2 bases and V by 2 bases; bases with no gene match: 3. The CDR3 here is CASSLDRETYEQYF. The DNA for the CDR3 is TGTGCCAGCAGCTTAGACAGGGAGACCTACGAGCAGTACTTC.

The CDR3, as DNA: TGTGCCAGCAGCTTATACGAGACTACTAATGAAAAACTGTTTTTT. Translating it yields CASSLYETTNEKLFF. This chain uses TRBV7-8 with TRBJ1-4; no reliable D call. CDR1 and CDR2 from the germline V gene are SGHVS and FQNEAQ. This CDR3 has 15 amino acids. V was clipped by 2 bases and J by 2 bases, with 9 bases between them.

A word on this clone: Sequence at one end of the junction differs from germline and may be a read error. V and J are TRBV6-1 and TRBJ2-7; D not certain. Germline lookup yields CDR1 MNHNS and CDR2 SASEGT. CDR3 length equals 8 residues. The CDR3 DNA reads TGTGCCAGCAGTGAACAACTCTTC. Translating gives CASSEQLF.

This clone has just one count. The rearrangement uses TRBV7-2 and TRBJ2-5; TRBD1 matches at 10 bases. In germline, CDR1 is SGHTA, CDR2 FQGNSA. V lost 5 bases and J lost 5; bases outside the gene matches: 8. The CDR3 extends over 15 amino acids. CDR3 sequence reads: CASSPGQGDWETQYF. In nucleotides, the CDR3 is TGTGCCAGCAGCCCCGGACAGGGGGATTGGGAGACCCAGTACTTC.

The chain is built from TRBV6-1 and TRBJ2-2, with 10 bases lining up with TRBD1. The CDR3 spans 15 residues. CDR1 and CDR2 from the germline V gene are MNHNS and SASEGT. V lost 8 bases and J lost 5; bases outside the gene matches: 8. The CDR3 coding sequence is TGTGCCAGCCACTATTGGGACAGGGGAACCGGGGAGCTGTTTTTT. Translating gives CASHYWDRGTGELFF.

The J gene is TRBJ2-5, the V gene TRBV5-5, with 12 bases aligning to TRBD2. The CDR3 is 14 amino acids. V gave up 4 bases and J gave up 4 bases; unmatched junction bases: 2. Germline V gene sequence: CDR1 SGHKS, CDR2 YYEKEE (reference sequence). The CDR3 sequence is CASSPTSGGETQYF. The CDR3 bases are TGTGCCAGCAGCCCGACTAGCGGGGGAGAGACCCAGTACTTC.

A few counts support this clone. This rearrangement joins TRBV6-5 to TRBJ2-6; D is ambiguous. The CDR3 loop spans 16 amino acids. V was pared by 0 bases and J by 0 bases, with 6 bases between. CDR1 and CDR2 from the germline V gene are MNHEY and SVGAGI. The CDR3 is CASSYSRFSGANVLTF. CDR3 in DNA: TGTGCCAGCAGTTACTCGAGGTTCTCTGGGGCCAACGTCCTGACTTTC.

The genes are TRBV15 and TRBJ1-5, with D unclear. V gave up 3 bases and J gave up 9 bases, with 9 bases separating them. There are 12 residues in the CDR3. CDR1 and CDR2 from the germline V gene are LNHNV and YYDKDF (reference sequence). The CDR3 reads CATSSGRWPQHF. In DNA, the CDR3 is TGTGCCACCAGCAGTGGGCGCTGGCCCCAGCATTTT.

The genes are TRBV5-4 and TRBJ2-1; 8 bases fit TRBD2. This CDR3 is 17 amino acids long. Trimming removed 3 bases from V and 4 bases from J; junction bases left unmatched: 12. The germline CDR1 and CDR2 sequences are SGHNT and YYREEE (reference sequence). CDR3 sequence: CASSSGGSGGLYNEQFF. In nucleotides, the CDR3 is TGTGCCAGCAGCTCCGGAGGAAGCGGGGGTCTATACAATGAGCAGTTCTTC.

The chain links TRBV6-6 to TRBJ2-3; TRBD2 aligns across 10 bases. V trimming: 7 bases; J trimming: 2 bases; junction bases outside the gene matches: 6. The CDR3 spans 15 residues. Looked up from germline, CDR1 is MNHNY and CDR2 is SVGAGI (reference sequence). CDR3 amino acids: CASTPLAGTTDTQYF. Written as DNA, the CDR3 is TGTGCCAGCACCCCACTAGCGGGGACCACAGATACGCAGTATTTT.

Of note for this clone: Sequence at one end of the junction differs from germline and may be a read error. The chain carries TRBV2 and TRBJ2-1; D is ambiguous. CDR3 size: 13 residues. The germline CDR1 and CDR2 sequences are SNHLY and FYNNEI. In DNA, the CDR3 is TGTGCCAGCAGTGCGCAGGTATACAATGAGCAGCTCTTC. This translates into CASSAQVYNEQLF. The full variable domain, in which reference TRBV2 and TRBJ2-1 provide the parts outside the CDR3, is EPEVTQTPSHQVTQMGQEVILRCVPISNHLYFYWYRQILGQKVEFLVSFYNNEISEKSEIFDDQFSVERPDGSNFTLKIRSTKLEDSAMYFCASSAQVYNEQLFGPGTRLTVL.

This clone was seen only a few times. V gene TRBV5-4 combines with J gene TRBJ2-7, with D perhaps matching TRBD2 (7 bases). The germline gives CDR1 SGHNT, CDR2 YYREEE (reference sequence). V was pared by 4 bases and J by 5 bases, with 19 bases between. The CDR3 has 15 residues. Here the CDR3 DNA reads TGTGCCAGCAGCGAGGGTGGGGGGGCGATCCACGAGCAGTACTTC. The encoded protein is CASSEGGGAIHEQYF. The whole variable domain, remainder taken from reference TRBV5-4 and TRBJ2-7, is ETGVTQSPTHLIKTRGQQVTLRCSSQSGHNTVSWYQQALGQGPQFIFQYYREEENGRGNFPPRFSGLQFPNYSSELNVNALELDDSALYLCASSEGGGAIHEQYFGPGTRLTVT.

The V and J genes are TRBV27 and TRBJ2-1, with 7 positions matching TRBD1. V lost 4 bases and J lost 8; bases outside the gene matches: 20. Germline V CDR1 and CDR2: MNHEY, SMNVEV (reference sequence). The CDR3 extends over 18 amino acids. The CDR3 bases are TGTGCCAGCAGTTCCGAAAACCGACAGGGCTTCTTGGCCGATGAGCAGTTCTTC. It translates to CASSSENRQGFLADEQFF.

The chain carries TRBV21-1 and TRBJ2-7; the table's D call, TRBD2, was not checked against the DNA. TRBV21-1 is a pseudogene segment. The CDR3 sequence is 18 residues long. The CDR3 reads CASSRTPGGLAGRYEQYF. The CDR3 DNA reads TGTGCCAGCAGCAGAACCCCCGGCGGACTAGCGGGACGTTACGAGCAGTACTTC.

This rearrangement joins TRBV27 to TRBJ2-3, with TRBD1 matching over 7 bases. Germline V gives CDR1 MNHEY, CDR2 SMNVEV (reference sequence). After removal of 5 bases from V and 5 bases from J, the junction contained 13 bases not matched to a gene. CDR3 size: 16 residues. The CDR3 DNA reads TGTGCCAGCAGTGTAAACTCCGGGACAGTTGGAGATACGCAGTATTTT. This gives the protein CASSVNSGTVGDTQYF.

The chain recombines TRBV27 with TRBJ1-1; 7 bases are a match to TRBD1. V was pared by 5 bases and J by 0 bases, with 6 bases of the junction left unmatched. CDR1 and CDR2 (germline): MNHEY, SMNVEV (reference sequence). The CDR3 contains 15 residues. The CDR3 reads CASSLQGQLNTEAFF. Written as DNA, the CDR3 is TGTGCCAGCAGTCTACAGGGACAGCTGAACACTGAAGCTTTCTTT.

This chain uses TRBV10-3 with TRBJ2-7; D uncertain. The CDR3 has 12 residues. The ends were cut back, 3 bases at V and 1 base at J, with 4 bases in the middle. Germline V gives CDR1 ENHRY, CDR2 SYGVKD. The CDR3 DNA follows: TGTGCCATCAGTGACAGTTCCTACGAGCAGTACTTC. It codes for CAISDSSYEQYF.

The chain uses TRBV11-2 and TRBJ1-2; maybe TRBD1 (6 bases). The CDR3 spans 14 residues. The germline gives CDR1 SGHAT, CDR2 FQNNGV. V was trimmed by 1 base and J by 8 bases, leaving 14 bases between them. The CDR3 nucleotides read TGTGCCAGCAGCTTAGTTCAGGGGCGTCGGGGCTACACCTTC. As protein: CASSLVQGRRGYTF.

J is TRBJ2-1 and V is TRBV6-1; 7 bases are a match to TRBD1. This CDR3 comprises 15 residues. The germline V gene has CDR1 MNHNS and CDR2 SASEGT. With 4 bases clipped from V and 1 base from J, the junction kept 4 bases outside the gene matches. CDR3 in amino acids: CASSGRQGSYNEQFF. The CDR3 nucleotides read TGTGCCAGCAGTGGGCGACAGGGATCCTACAATGAGCAGTTCTTC.

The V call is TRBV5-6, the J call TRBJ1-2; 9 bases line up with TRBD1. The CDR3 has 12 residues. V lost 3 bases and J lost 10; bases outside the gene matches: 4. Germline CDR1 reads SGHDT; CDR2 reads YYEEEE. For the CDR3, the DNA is TGTGCCAGCAGCTCCGGACAGGGGATCTACACCTTC. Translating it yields CASSSGQGIYTF.

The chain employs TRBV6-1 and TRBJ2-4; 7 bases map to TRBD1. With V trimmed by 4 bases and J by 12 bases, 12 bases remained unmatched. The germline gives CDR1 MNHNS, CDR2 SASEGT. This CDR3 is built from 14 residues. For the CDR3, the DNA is TGTGCCAGCAGTGTTGGGCAGTCCAGGGACAGTCAGTACTTC. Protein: CASSVGQSRDSQYF.